This TCR beta chain stems from a study of long-term antiretroviral therapy in people with HIV. Cryopreserved PBMC samples of about 1-10 million cells were used for DNA extraction. This clone was counted only a few times. They ran version v3.0 of the immunoSEQ assay at survey level. Clones were read by immunoSEQ multiplex PCR, and TCRdb kept only the in-frame ones, dropping some. The table lists around 7,900 clones, roughly 87% of them singletons. V lost 0 bases and J lost 1; bases outside the gene matches: 0. The germline CDR1 and CDR2 sequences are SGHKS and YYEKEE (reference sequence). This CDR3 spans 16 amino acids.

The gene calls are TRBV5-5 and TRBJ2-2; 10 nucleotides match TRBD1. The sample in question was unsorted PBMCs, obtained 0.1 years after starting antiretroviral therapy. The receptor's source is a man in his forties with HIV. The chain's CDR3 is CASSLGDRGNTGELFF. For the CDR3, the DNA is TGTGCCAGCAGCTTGGGGGACAGGGGGAACACCGGGGAGCTGTTTTTT.